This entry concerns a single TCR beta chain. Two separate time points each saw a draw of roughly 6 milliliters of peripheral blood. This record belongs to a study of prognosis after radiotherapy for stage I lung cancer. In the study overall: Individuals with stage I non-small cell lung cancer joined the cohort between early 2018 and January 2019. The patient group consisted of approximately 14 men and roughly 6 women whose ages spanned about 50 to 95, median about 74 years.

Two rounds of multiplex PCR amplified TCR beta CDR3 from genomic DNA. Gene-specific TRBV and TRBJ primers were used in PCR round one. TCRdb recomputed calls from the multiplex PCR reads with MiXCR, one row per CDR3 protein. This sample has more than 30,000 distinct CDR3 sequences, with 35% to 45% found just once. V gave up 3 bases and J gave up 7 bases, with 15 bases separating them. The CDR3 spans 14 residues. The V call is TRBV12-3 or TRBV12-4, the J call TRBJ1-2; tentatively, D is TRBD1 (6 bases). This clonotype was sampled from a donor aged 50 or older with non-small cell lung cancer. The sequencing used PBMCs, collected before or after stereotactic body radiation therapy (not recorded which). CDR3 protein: CASSFGGLEFGYTF. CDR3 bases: TGTGCCAGCAGTTTCGGGGGGCTGGAGTTTGGCTACACCTTC.